Listed below are T cell receptor beta chains from one sample, sequenced in a study of blood T cell repertoires in COVID-19. Clones were read by immunoSEQ multiplex PCR, and TCRdb kept only the in-frame ones, dropping some. The table has approximately 140,000 clones, over 75% seen once. Sequencing was done on a sample of peripheral blood. The receptors here all came from a man between 40 and 49 years old with active or convalescent COVID-19. Both conserved end residues are part of each CDR3. D genes are given only for firm matches.

d_call	j_call	v_call	cdr3_aa
.	TRBJ2-2	TRBV9	CASSFAGGAGELFF
TRBD2	TRBJ2-1	TRBV5-1	CASSFSGAEQFF
.	TRBJ1-2	TRBV2	CASSGQSNYGYTF
.	TRBJ2-5	TRBV7-6	CASSLAGQGTETQYF
TRBD1	TRBJ2-1	TRBV5-1	CASSLGTGGAIDSGGPQSYNEQFF
.	TRBJ1-5	TRBV2	CASAPGLGSNQPQHF
.	TRBJ2-3	TRBV5-6	CASSRRSGLGTDTQYF
.	TRBJ1-1	TRBV5-1	CASSPQGSGTEAFF
.	TRBJ1-2	TRBV27	CASSYQINYGYTF
TRBD1	TRBJ1-3	TRBV19	CASRPSGTGVGNTIYF
.	TRBJ2-1	TRBV14	CASSQAGSAYNEQFF
TRBD2	TRBJ2-1	TRBV7-3	CASSSGLAGAGVPYNEQFF
TRBD1	TRBJ2-4	TRBV14	CASSKTGVQYF
.	TRBJ1-2	TRBV19	CASSIDGRASNYGYTF
.	TRBJ1-4	TRBV6-5	CASFEDRRNEKLFF
.	TRBJ1-2	TRBV4-1	CASSYSGDGWGYTF
.	TRBJ2-7	TRBV7-6	CASSPGGGQRGEQYF
TRBD1	TRBJ2-3	TRBV19	CASSRVADSGTGGPDTQYF
TRBD1	TRBJ2-3	TRBV6-5	CASSHRDRGPDTQYF
TRBD2	TRBJ2-1	TRBV7-8	CASSLSGGTSYNEQFF
.	TRBJ2-6	TRBV2	CASSDVSGANVLTF
.	TRBJ1-6	TRBV3-1/TRBV3-2	CASRMVEGHLYNSPLHF
.	TRBJ1-5	TRBV3-1/TRBV3-2	CASSQRQPQHF
.	TRBJ2-5	TRBV19	CASSIRETQYF
.	TRBJ2-3	TRBV24-1	CATSDLQGGGGRPDTQYF
.	TRBJ1-4	TRBV5-4	CASSLAGEKLFF
TRBD1	TRBJ2-2	TRBV27	CASSWGTGLNTGELFF
TRBD1	TRBJ1-6	TRBV6-5	CATQGGQNYNSPLHF
.	TRBJ2-1	TRBV6-5	CASGYGDYNEQFF
TRBD2	TRBJ2-3	TRBV11-2	CASSFGGGPSTDTQYF
TRBD1	TRBJ2-3	TRBV10-1	CASSLDRPTTDTQYF